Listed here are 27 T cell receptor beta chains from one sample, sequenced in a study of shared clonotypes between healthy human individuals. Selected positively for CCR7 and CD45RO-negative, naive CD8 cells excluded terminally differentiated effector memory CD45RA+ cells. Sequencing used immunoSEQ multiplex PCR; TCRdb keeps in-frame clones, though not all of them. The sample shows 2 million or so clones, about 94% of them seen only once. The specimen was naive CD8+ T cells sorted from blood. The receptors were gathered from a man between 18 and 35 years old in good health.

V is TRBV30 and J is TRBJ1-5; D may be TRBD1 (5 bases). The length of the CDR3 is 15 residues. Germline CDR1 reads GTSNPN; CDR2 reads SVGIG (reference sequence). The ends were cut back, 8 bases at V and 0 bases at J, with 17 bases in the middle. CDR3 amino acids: CAVSRGVGSNQPQHF. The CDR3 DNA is TGTGCCGTTAGCCGGGGGGTAGGTAGCAATCAGCCCCAGCATTTT.

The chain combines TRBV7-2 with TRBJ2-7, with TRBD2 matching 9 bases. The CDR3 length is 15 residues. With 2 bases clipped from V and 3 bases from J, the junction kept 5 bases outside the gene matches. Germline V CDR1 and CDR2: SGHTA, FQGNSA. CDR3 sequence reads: CASSLMAGGNYEQYF. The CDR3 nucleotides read TGTGCCAGCAGCTTAATGGCGGGGGGGAACTACGAGCAGTACTTC.

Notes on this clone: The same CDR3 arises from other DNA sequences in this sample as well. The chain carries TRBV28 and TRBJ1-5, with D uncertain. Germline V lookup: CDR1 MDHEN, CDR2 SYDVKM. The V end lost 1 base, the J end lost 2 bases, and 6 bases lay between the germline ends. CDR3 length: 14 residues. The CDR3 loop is CASSLLAGNQPQHF. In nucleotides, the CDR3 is TGTGCCAGCAGTTTATTGGCAGGCAATCAGCCCCAGCATTTT.

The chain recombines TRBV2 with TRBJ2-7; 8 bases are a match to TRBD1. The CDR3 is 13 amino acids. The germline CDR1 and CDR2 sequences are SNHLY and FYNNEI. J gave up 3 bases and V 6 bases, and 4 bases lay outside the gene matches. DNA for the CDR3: TGTGCCAGCAGGCCGACAGGGGACTACGAGCAGTACTTC. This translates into CASRPTGDYEQYF.

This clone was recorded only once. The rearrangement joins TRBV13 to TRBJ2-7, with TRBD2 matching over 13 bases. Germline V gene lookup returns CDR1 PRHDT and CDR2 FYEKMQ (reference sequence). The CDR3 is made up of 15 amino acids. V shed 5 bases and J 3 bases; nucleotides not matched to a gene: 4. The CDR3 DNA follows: TGTGCCAGCAGCCCTCGGACTAGCGGGGGCTACGAGCAGTACTTC. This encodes CASSPRTSGGYEQYF.

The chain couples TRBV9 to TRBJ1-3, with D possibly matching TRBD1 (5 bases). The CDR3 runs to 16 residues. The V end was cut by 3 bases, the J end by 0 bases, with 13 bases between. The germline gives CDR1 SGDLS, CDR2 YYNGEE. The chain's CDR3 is CASSGGDGFSGNTIYF. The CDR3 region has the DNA TGTGCCAGCAGCGGAGGGGACGGTTTCTCTGGAAACACCATATATTTT.

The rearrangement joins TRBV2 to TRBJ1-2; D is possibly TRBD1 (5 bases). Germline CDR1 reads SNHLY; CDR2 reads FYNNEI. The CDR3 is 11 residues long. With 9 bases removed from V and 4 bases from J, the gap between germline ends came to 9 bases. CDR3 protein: CARGGTYGYTF. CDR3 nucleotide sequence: TGTGCCAGGGGGGGGACCTATGGCTACACCTTC.

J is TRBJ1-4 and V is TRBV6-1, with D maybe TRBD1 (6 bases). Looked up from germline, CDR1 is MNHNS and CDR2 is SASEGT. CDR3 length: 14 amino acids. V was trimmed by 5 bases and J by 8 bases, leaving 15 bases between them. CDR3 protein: CASSLGAGGEKLFF. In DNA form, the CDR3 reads TGTGCCAGCAGTCTGGGGGCGGGAGGAGAAAAACTGTTTTTT.

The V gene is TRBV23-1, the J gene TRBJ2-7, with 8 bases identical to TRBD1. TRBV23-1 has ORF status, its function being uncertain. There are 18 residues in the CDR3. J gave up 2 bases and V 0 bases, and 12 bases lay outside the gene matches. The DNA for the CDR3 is TGCGCCAGCAGTCAATCGGCCAGGGGGCGTTCGATGACCTACGAGCAGTACTTC. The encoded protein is CASSQSARGRSMTYEQYF.

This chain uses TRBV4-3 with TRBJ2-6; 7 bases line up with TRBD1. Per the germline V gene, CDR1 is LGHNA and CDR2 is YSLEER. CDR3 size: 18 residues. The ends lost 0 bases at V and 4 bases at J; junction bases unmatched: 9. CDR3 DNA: TGCGCCAGCAGCCAAGAGGCCCAGGGGGTGGAAGGGGCCAACGTCCTGACTTTC. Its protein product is CASSQEAQGVEGANVLTF.

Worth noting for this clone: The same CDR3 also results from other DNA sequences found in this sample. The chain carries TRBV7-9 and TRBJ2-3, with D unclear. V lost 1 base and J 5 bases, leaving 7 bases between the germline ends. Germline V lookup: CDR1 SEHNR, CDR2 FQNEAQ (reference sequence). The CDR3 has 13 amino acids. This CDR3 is CASSLVEVDTQYF. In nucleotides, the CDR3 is TGTGCCAGCAGCTTAGTCGAAGTAGATACGCAGTATTTT.

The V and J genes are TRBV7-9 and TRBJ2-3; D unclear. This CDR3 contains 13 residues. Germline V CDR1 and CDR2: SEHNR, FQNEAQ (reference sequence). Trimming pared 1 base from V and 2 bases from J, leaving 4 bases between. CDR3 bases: TGTGCCAGCAGCTTAGTTCCCACAGATACGCAGTATTTT. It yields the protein CASSLVPTDTQYF.

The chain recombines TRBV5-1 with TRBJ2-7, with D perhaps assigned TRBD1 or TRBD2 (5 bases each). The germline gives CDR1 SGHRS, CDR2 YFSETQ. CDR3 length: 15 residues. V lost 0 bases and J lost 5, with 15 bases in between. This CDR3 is CASSLVGGIWDEQYF. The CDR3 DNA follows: TGCGCCAGCAGCTTGGTTGGGGGAATTTGGGACGAGCAGTACTTC.

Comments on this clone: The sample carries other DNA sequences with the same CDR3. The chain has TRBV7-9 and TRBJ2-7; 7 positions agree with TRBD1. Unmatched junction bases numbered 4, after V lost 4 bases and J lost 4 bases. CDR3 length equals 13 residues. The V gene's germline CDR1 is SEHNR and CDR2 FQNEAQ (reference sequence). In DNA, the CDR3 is TGTGCCAGCAGCTCCCAGGACAGGTACGAGCAGTACTTC. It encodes CASSSQDRYEQYF.

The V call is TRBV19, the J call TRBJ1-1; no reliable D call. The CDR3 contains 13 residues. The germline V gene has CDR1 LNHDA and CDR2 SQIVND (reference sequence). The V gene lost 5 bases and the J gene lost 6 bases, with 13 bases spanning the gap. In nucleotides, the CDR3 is TGTGCCAGTAGTGCCCCCTCACCGTCTGAAGCTTTCTTT. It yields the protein CASSAPSPSEAFF.

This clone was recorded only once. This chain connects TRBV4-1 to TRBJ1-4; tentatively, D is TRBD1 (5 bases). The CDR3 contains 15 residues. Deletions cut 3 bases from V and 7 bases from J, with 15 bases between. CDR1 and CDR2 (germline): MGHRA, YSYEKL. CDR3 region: CASSQGGSDREKLFF. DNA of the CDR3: TGCGCCAGCAGCCAGGGGGGAAGTGATCGTGAAAAACTGTTTTTT.

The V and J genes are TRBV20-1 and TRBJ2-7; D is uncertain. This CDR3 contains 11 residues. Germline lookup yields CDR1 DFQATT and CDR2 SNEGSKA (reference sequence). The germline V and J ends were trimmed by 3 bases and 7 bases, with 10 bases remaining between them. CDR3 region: CSASGSLEQYF. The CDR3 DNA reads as TGCAGTGCTAGTGGCAGCCTTGAGCAGTACTTC.

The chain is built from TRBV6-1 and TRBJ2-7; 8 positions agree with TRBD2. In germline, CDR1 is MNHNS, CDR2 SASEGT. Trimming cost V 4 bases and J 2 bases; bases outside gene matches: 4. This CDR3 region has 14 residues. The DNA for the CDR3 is TGTGCCAGCAGTGCGGGGGGGCTGGCCTACGAGCAGTACTTC. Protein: CASSAGGLAYEQYF.

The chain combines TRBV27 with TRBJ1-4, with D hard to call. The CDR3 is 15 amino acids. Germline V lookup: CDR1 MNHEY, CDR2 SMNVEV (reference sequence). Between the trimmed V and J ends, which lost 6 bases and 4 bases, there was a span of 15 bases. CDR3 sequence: CASSSLTGNNEKLFF. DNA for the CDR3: TGTGCCAGCAGCTCCCTGACGGGAAATAATGAAAAACTGTTTTTT.

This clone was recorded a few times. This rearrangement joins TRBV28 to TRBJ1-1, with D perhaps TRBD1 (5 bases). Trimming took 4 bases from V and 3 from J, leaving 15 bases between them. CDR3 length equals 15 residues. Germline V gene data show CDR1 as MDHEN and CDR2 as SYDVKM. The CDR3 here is CASSSFREVDTEAFF. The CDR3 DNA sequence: TGTGCCAGCAGTTCCTTCAGGGAGGTCGACACTGAAGCTTTCTTT.

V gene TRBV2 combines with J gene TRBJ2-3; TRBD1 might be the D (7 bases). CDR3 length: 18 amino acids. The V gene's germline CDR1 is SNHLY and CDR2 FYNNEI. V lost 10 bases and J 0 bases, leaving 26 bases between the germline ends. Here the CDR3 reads CAINGGTAENESTDTQYF. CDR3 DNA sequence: TGTGCCATCAACGGAGGGACAGCGGAGAACGAAAGCACAGATACGCAGTATTTT.

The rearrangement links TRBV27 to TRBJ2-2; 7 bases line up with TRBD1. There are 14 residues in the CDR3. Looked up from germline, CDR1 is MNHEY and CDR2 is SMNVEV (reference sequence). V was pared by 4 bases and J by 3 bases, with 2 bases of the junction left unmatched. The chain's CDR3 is CASSWQGDTGELFF. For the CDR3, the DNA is TGTGCCAGCAGTTGGCAGGGGGACACCGGGGAGCTGTTTTTT.

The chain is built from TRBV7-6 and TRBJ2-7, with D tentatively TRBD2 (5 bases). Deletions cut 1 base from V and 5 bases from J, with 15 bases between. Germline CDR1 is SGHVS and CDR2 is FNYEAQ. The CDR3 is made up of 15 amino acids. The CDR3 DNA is TGTGCCAGCAGCTTAGGACCCGGACTCGACGACGAGCAGTACTTC. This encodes CASSLGPGLDDEQYF.

CDR3 in amino acids: CASSSSWDSQETQYF. The CDR3 nucleotides are TGTGCCAGCAGCTCCAGTTGGGACAGCCAAGAGACCCAGTACTTC. This rearrangement joins TRBV7-9 to TRBJ2-5; 7 bases agree with TRBD1. V dropped 4 bases and J dropped 1; count of bases not matched to a gene: 6. Germline CDR1 SEHNR, CDR2 FQNEAQ (reference sequence). The CDR3 is made up of 15 amino acids.

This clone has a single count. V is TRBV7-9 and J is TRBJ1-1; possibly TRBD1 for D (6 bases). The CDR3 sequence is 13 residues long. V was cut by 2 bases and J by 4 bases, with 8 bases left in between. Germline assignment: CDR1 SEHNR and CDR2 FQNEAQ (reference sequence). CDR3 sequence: CASSLRGATEAFF. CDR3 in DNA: TGTGCCAGCAGCTTACGGGGGGCCACTGAAGCTTTCTTT.

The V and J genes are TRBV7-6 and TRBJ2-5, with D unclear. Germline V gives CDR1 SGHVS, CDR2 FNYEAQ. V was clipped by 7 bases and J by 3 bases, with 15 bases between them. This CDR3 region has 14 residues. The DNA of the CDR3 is TGTGCCAGCACCCTACCCGACTCCAAAGAGACCCAGTACTTC. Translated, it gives CASTLPDSKETQYF.

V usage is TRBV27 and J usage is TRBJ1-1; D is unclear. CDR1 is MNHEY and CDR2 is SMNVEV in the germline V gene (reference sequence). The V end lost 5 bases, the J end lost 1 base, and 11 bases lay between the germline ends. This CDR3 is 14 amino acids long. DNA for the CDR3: TGTGCCAGCAGTGCAATGGGTGGGAACACTGAAGCTTTCTTT. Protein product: CASSAMGGNTEAFF.